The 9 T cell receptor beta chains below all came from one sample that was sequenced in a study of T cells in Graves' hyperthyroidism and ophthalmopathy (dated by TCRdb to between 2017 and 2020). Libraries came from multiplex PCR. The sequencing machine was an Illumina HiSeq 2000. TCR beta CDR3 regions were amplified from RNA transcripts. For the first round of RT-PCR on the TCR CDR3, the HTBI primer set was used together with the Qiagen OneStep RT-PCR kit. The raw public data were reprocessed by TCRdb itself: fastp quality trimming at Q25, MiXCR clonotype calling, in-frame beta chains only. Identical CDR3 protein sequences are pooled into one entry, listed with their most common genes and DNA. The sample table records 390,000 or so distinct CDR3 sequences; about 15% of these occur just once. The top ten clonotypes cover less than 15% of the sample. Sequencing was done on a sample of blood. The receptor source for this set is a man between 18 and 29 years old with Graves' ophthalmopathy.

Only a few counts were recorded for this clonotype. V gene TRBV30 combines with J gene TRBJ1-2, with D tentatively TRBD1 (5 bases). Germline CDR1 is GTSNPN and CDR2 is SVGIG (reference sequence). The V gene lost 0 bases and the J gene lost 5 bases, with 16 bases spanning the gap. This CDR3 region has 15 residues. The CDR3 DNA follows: TGTGCCTGGAGTGTACCGGTAATTGGGGGTTATGGCTACACCTTC. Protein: CAWSVPVIGGYGYTF.

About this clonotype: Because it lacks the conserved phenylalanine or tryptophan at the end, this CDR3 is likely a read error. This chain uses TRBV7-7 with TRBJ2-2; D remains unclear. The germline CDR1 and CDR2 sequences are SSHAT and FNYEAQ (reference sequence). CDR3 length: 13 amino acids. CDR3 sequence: CASSLAPTGELFL. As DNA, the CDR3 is TGTGCTAGCAGCTTAGCCCCAACCGGGGAGCTGTTTCTT.

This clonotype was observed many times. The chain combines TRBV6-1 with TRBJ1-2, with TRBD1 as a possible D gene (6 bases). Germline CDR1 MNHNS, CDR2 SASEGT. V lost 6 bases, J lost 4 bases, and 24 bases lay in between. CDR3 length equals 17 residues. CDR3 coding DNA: TGTGCCAGCAGCGACCCTGGGACACCTCCAGACCCCTATGGCTACACCTTC. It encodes CASSDPGTPPDPYGYTF.

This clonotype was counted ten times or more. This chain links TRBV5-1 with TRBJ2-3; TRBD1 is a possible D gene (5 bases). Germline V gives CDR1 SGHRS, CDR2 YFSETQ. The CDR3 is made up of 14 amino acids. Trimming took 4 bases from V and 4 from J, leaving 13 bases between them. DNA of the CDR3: TGCGCCAGCAGCCCAGGGTCGGTCGCAGATACGCAGTATTTT. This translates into CASSPGSVADTQYF.

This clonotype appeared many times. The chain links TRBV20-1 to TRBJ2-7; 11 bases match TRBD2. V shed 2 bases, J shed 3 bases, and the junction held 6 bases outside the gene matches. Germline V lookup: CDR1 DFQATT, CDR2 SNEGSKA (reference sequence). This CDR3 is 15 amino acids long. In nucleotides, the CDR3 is TGCAGTGCTAGAATCCCGGGACTAGCGGTCTACGAGCAGTACTTC. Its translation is CSARIPGLAVYEQYF.

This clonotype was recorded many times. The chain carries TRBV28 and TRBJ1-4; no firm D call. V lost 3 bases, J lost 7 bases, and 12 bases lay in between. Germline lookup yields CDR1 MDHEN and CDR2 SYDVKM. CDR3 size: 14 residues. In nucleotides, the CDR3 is TGTGCCAGCAGTTTTGGAGGGCGGTCTGAAAAACTGTTTTTT. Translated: CASSFGGRSEKLFF. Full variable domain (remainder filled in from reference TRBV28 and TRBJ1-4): DVKVTQSSRYLVKRTGEKVFLECVQDMDHENMFWYRQDPGLGLRLIYFSYDVKMKEKGDIPEGYSVSREKKERFSLILESASTNQTSMYLCASSFGGRSEKLFFGSGTQLSVL.

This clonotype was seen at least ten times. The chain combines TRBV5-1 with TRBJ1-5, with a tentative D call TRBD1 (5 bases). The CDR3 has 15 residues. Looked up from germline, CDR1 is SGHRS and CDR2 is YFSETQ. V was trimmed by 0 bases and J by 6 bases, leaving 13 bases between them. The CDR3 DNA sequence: TGCGCCAGCAGCTTGGCGGGGGGGGTCGGTCAGCCCCAGCATTTT. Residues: CASSLAGGVGQPQHF.

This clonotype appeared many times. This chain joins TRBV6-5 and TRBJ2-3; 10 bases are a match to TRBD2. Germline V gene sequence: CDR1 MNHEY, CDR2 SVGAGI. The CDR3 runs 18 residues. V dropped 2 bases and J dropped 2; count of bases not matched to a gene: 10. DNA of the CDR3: TGTGCCAGCAGTTACAGGGGGGAACTAGCGGGGTTCACAGATACGCAGTATTTT. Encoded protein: CASSYRGELAGFTDTQYF.

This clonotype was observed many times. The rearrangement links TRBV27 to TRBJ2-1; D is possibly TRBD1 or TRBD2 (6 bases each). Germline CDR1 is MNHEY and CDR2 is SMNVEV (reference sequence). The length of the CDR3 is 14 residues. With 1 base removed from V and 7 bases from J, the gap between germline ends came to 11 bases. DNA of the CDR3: TGTGCCAGCAGTTTATTCTTAGGGGGGAATGAGCAGTTCTTC. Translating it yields CASSLFLGGNEQFF.